The T cell receptor (beta chain) described here comes from a study of T-cell reconstitution after alpha-beta-depleted transplantation in children. Notes on the study in general: Where alpha-beta T cells came from about two months after transplant was reportedly several hundred expanded graft clones. In some patients, recipient T cells and intrathymic progenitors surviving conditioning explained high day-60 diversity. The main origin of T-cell counts and diversity one year after transplant was newly produced T cells.

Details on this clonotype: No antigen is known for it.

A library of TCRbeta sequences, prepared with unique molecular identifiers, was generated. TCRdb reanalysed the PCR reads using MiXCR and keeps one entry per CDR3 protein. This sample has about 130,000 distinct CDR3 sequences; about 9.9% occur once, and the top ten carry nearly 25%. This CDR3 has 11 residues. Trimming left V 5 bases short and J 3 bases short, with 7 bases between. Germline CDR1 and CDR2: DFQATT and SNEGSKA (reference sequence). Source: PBMCs, mostly from graft donor cells, taken 180 days after TCRalphabeta/CD19-depleted stem cell transplant. The sequence came from a girl in the first two years of life who had a stem cell transplant for combined immunodeficiency, so the T cells may come from the graft donor. This rearrangement joins TRBV20-1 to TRBJ2-5; D unresolved. CDR3: CSAQPEETQYF. CDR3 coding DNA: TGCAGTGCTCAGCCCGAAGAGACCCAGTACTTC.